A selection of T cell receptor beta chains follows, all from one sample in a study of metastatic and nonmetastatic thyroid tumors. TCRdb re-called the PCR reads with MiXCR. The top ten hold approximately 20% of the sample, which has some 21,000 clones, about 25% seen once. Sequenced material: blood. The receptors were sampled from a female donor with papillary thyroid cancer or a benign thyroid nodule (not recorded which). Some clones in this sample may be carry-over from other donors' samples. CDR3s include the opening cysteine and the closing phenylalanine or tryptophan. The D gene is left open where the match is weak. Only part of the rows carry a size: once, few, many, or a class if the clone is expanded.

CDR3aa: CASSSGQSYEQYF
d_gene: TRBD1
abundance: few
v_gene: TRBV2

CDR3aa: CASSEAPKANYGYTF
d_gene: .
abundance: .
v_gene: TRBV2

CDR3aa: CASSLGGEQFF
d_gene: .
abundance: .
v_gene: TRBV7-3

CDR3aa: CASSFQGDTDPQYF
d_gene: TRBD1
abundance: .
v_gene: TRBV5-5

CDR3aa: CASSDSAGCTDTQYF
d_gene: TRBD2
abundance: few
v_gene: TRBV6-4

CDR3aa: CSAREHSTDKGSMRYTF
d_gene: .
abundance: .
v_gene: TRBV20-1

CDR3aa: CASSPALGGLPIYGYTF
d_gene: .
abundance: .
v_gene: TRBV28

CDR3aa: CASRVGVSNEQFF
d_gene: .
abundance: .
v_gene: TRBV5-1

CDR3aa: CASSQVDGRADEQYF
d_gene: TRBD2
abundance: .
v_gene: TRBV3-1

CDR3aa: CASFVRGTGRATYGYTF
d_gene: .
abundance: medium-sized
v_gene: TRBV28

CDR3aa: CASSGTSGNEQFF
d_gene: TRBD2
abundance: many
v_gene: TRBV28

CDR3aa: CASSYPGTTNYGYTF
d_gene: .
abundance: many
v_gene: TRBV2

CDR3aa: CSARASGRTTGHEQYF
d_gene: TRBD2
abundance: .
v_gene: TRBV20-1

CDR3aa: CASSQDGAVLLYNEQFF
d_gene: .
abundance: many
v_gene: TRBV14

CDR3aa: CASSGGITYEQYF
d_gene: .
abundance: .
v_gene: TRBV11-3

CDR3aa: CASAGWSNEKLFF
d_gene: .
abundance: many
v_gene: TRBV11-2

CDR3aa: CASSLIVATSSSPLHF
d_gene: .
abundance: .
v_gene: TRBV7-8

CDR3aa: CSARSDRVSYEQYF
d_gene: TRBD1
abundance: .
v_gene: TRBV20-1

CDR3aa: CSASHVNHLAGGEQYF
d_gene: TRBD2
abundance: .
v_gene: TRBV20-1

CDR3aa: CASRRQGRDTEAFF
d_gene: TRBD1
abundance: few
v_gene: TRBV6-1